These 7 T cell receptor beta chains were sequenced from one sample in a study of OX40 agonist ivuxolimab in advanced cancers. TCRdb's copy holds only in-frame clones and misses some; the assay was immunoSEQ multiplex PCR. Of around 35,000 clones listed, about 86% are singletons. The input for sequencing was CD4+ or CD8+ T cells sorted from blood, taken in a trial of the OX40 agonist ivuxolimab. The origin of the receptors is an adult with an advanced solid tumor such as melanoma, head and neck, liver or kidney cancer.

The rearrangement joins TRBV21-1 to TRBJ2-7. TRBV21-1 is marked as a pseudogene. This CDR3 region has 16 residues. The CDR3 spells CASSKRRFRERYEQYF. The CDR3 nucleotides read TGTGCCAGCAGCAAACGTCGGTTCAGGGAGCGCTACGAGCAGTACTTC.

Written as DNA, the CDR3 is TGTGCCAGCAGCAAGGAGGCGGCTGAAGCTTTCTTT. Translation gives CASSKEAAEAFF. The chain links TRBV21-1 to TRBJ1-1. TRBV21-1 is given as a pseudogene. The CDR3 length is 12 residues.

This clone was detected only a few times. The chain is built from TRBV6-5 and TRBJ2-5, with a possible D match to TRBD1 (5 bases). This CDR3 is built from 15 residues. V was clipped by 0 bases and J by 5 bases, with 13 bases between them. Germline CDR1 reads MNHEY; CDR2 reads SVGAGI. CDR3 sequence reads: CASSYSEQVGETQYF. CDR3 sequence (DNA): TGTGCCAGCAGTTACTCGGAACAGGTTGGGGAGACCCAGTACTTC.

V gene TRBV9 combines with J gene TRBJ1-2; tentatively, D is TRBD1 (5 bases). Trimming shortened V by 4 bases and J by 2 bases, and 12 bases separated the two germline ends. CDR1 SGDLS and CDR2 YYNGEE come from the germline V gene. The CDR3 has 14 amino acids. CDR3 DNA sequence: TGTGCCAGCAGCCCACAGGTCTCGAACTATGGCTACACCTTC. Amino acids: CASSPQVSNYGYTF.

The chain carries TRBV19 and TRBJ1-1; D is perhaps TRBD1 (5 bases). CDR1 is LNHDA and CDR2 is SQIVND in the germline V gene (reference sequence). V was shortened by 10 bases and J by 1 base, with 13 bases between the two germline ends. This CDR3 spans 13 amino acids. CDR3 DNA: TGTGCCACTGCCCGGGACGGGAACACTGAAGCTTTCTTT. It is translated as CATARDGNTEAFF.

The J gene is TRBJ2-5, the V gene TRBV11-2, with D unresolved. There are 11 residues in the CDR3. The germline V gene encodes CDR1 SGHAT and CDR2 FQNNGV. Trimming left V 5 bases short and J 5 bases short, with 6 bases between. CDR3 residues: CASSHGETQYF. In DNA form, the CDR3 reads TGTGCCAGCAGCCACGGGGAGACCCAGTACTTC.

The gene calls are TRBV5-1 and TRBJ2-6; D is unresolved. The CDR3 runs to 14 residues. Trimming removed 0 bases at V and 2 bases at J, with 3 bases between. CDR1 is SGHRS, CDR2 YFSETQ, per germline. The CDR3, as DNA: TGCGCCAGCAGCTTGGGCGCTGGGGCCAACGTCCTGACTTTC. This translates into CASSLGAGANVLTF.